This T cell receptor (beta chain) was sequenced in a study of blood T cell repertoires in COVID-19. Overall study context: Donors in Cohort 3 who had recovered were those with two negative PCRs, healthcare professional clearance, or resolution of their symptoms. COVID-19 samples, acute and convalescent, were from the United States, Italy and Spain. PBMCs, B-cell-depleted T cells, or T cells were the source of the cDNA or gDNA that made up the material.

Under the authors' procedure: Estimated nucleated cell counts came from reference gene primer amplification. Produced via immunoSEQ multiplex PCR; TCRdb's table is partial and in-frame only. V and J calls and clone size come straight from that table; D and trimming were deduced from the DNA. The sample gives approximately 170,000 clones, 79% of which show up once; 15% to 20% is in the top ten. The V and J ends lost 1 base and 1 base respectively, with 11 bases between them. From germline, CDR1 is SGHTA and CDR2 FQGNSA. There are 15 residues in the CDR3. J is TRBJ2-7 and V is TRBV7-2; tentatively, D is TRBD1 (6 bases). The clonotype comes from a woman in her 70s in a cohort exposed to, infected with or recovered from COVID-19 (not recorded which). The specimen sequenced was PBMCs or T cells enriched from blood (not recorded which). The CDR3 here is CASSLVDRSSYEQYF. The CDR3 DNA reads as TGTGCCAGCAGCTTAGTTGACAGGTCTTCCTACGAGCAGTACTTC.